The clone carrying this T cell receptor (beta chain) has just a few counts. These data originate in a study of PD-1 blockade in classical Hodgkin lymphoma. Germline CDR1 is SGHTA and CDR2 is FQGTGA. CDR3 length: 13 amino acids. V was cut by 1 base and J by 4 bases, with 7 bases left in between. Measured with immunoSEQ multiplex PCR; TCRdb has only the in-frame clones, and not every one. Of some 23,000 clones listed, 60% to 80% are singletons. Every patient relapsed after autologous stem cell transplantation, and brentuximab vedotin exposure varied. V gene TRBV7-3 combines with J gene TRBJ2-5, with unresolved D. Sequenced material: peripheral blood mononuclear cells (PBMCs), taken at baseline. The clonotype was recovered from a human donor with classical Hodgkin lymphoma. The CDR3 protein is CASSLMSGETQYF. The CDR3 DNA reads TGTGCCAGCAGCTTAATGTCAGGAGAGACCCAGTACTTC.